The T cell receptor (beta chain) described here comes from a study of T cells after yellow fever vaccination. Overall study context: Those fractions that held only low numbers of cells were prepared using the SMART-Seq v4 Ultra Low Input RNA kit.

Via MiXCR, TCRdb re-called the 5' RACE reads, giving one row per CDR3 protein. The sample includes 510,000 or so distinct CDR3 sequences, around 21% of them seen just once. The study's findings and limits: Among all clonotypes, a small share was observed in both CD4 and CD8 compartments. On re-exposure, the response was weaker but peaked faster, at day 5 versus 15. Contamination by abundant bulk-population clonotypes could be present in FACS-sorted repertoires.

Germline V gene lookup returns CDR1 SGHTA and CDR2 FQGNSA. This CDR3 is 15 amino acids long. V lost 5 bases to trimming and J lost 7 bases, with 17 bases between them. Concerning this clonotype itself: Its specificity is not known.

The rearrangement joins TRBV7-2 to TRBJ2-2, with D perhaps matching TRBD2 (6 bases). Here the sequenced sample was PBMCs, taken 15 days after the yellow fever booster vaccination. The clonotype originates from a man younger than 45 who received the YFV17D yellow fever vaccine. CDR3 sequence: CASSMRATGGGELFF. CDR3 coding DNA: TGTGCCAGCAGCATGCGGGCTACCGGGGGCGGGGAGCTGTTTTTT.